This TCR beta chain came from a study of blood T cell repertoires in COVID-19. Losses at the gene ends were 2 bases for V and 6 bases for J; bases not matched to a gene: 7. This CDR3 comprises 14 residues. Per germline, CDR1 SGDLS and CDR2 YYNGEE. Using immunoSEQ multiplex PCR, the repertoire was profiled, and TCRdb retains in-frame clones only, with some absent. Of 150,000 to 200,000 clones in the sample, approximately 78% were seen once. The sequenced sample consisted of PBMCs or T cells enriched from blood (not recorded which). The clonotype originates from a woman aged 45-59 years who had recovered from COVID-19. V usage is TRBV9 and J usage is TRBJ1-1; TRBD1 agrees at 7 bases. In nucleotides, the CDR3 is TGTGCCAGCAGCGTCGACAGGGTAGAGGCTGAAGCTTTCTTT. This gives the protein CASSVDRVEAEAFF.